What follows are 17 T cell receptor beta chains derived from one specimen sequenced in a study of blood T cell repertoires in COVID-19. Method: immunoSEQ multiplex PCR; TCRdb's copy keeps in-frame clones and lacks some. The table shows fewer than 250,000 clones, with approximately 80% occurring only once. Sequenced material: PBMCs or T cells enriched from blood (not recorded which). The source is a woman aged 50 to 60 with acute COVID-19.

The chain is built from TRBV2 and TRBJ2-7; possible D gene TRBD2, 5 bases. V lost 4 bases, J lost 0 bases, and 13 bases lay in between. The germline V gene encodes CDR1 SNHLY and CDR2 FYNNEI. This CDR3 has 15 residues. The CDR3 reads CASSVAGGPSYEQYF. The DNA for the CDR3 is TGTGCCAGCAGTGTTGCGGGCGGTCCCTCCTACGAGCAGTACTTC.

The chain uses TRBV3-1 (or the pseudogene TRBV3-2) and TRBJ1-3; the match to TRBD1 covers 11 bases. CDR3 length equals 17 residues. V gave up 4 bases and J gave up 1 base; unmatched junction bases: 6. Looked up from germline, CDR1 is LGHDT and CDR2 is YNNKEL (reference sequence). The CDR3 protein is CASSPMDRGLSGNTIYF. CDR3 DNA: TGTGCCAGCAGCCCTATGGACAGGGGGCTTTCTGGAAACACCATATATTTT.

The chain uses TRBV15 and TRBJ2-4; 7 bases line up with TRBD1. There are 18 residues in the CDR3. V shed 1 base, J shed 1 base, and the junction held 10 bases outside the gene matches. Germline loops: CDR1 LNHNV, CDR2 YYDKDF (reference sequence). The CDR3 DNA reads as TGTGCCACCAGCAGAGGGAACAGGGGTTTAGAGGCCAAAAACATTCAGTACTTC. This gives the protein CATSRGNRGLEAKNIQYF. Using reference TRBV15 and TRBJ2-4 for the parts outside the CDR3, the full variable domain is DAMVIQNPRYQVTQFGKPVTLSCSQTLNHNVMYWYQQKSSQAPKLLFHYYDKDFNNEADTPDNFQSRRPNTSFCFLDIRSPGLGDTAMYLCATSRGNRGLEAKNIQYFGAGTRLSVL.

The CDR3 loop is CASSPQGAENTEAFF. Here the CDR3 DNA reads TGTGCCAGCTCACCACAAGGGGCAGAAAACACTGAAGCTTTCTTT. The V and J genes are TRBV18 and TRBJ1-1; perhaps TRBD1 as D (5 bases). The CDR3 loop spans 15 amino acids. CDR1 is KGHSH and CDR2 is LQKENI in the germline V gene. V shed 1 base and J shed 2 bases, with 11 bases lying between them.

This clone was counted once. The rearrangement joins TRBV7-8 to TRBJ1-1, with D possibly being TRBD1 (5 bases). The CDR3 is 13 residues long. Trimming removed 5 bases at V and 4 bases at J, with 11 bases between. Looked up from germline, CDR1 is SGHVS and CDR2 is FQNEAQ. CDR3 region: CASSPTGGTEAFF. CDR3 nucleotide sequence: TGTGCCAGCAGCCCCACCGGGGGCACTGAAGCTTTCTTT. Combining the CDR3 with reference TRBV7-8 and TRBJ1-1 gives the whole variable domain GAGVSQSPRYKVAKRGQDVALRCDPISGHVSLFWYQQALGQGPEFLTYFQNEAQLDKSGLPSDRFFAERPEGSVSTLKIQRTQQEDSAVYLCASSPTGGTEAFFGQGTRLTVV.

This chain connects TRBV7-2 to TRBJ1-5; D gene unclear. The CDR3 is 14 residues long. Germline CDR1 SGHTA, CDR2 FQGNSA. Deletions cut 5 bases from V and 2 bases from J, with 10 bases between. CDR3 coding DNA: TGTGCCAGCAGCCGTACTAGCGGCAATCAGCCCCAGCATTTT. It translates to CASSRTSGNQPQHF.

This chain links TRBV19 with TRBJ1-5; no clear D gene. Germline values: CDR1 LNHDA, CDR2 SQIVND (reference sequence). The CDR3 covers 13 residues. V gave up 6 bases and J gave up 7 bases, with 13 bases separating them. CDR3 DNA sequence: TGTGCCAGTAGCGTCAAAGCGGGGCAGCCCCAGCATTTT. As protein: CASSVKAGQPQHF. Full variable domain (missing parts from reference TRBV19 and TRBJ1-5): DGGITQSPKYLFRKEGQNVTLSCEQNLNHDAMYWYRQDPGQGLRLIYYSQIVNDFQKGDIAEGYSVSREKKESFPLTVTSAQKNPTAFYLCASSVKAGQPQHFGDGTRLSIL.

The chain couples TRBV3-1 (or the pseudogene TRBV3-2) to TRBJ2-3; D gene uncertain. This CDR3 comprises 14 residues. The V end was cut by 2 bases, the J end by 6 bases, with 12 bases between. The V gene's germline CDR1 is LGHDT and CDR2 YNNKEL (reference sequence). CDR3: CASSQPSSSDTQYF. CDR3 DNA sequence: TGTGCCAGCAGCCAACCAAGCTCTTCGGATACGCAGTATTTT.

CDR3 nucleotides: TGTGCCAGCAGCCCCCGCTCGACTAGCGGGAATTACAATGAGCAGTTCTTC. It translates to CASSPRSTSGNYNEQFF. This chain links TRBV3-1 (or the pseudogene TRBV3-2) with TRBJ2-1; 11 bases fit TRBD2. Germline V gene sequence: CDR1 LGHDT, CDR2 YNNKEL (reference sequence). The length of the CDR3 is 17 residues. Trimming cost V 4 bases and J 4 bases; bases outside gene matches: 9.

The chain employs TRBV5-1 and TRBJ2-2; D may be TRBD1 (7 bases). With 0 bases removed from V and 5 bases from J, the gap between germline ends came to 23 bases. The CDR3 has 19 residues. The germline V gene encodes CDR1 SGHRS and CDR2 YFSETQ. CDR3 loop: CASSLASVRGEFGTGELFF. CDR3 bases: TGCGCCAGCAGCTTGGCCTCGGTCAGGGGGGAGTTTGGGACCGGGGAGCTGTTTTTT.

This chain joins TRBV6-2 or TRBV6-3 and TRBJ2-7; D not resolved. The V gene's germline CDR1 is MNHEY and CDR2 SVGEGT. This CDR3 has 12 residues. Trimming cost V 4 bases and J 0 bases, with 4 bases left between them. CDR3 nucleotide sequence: TGTGCCAGCAGTTCCCTCTCCTACGAGCAGTACTTC. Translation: CASSSLSYEQYF.

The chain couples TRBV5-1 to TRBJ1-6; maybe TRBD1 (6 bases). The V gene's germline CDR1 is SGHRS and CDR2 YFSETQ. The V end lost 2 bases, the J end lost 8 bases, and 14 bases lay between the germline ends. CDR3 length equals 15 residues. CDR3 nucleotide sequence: TGCGCCAGCAGCTTAGCAGGGGCCCCTTATTCACCCCTCCACTTT. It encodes CASSLAGAPYSPLHF.

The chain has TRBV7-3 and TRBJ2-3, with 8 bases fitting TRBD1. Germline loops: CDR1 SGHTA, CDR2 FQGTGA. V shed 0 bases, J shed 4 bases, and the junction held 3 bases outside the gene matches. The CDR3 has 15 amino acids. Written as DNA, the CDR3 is TGTGCCAGCAGCTTAACGGGACAGGTTTCAGATACGCAGTATTTT. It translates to CASSLTGQVSDTQYF.

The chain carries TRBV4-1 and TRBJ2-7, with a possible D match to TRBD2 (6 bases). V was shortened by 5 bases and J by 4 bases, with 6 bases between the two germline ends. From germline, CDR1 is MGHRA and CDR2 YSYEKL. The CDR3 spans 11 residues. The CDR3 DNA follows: TGCGCCAGCAGCGCGGGGTACGAGCAGTACTTC. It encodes CASSAGYEQYF.

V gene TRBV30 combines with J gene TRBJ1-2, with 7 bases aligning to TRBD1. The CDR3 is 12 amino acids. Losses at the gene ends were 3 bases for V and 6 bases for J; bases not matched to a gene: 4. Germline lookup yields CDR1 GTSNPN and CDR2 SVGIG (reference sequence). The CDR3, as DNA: TGTGCCTGGAGACTGGGACAGAATGGCTACACCTTC. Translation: CAWRLGQNGYTF.

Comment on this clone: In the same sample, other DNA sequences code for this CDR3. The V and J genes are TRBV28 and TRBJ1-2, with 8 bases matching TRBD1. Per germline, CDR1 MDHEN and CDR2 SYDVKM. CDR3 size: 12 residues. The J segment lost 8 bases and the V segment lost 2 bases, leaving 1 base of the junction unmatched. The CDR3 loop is CASSLGQGGYTF. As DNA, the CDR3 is TGTGCCAGCAGTTTAGGACAGGGAGGCTACACCTTC.

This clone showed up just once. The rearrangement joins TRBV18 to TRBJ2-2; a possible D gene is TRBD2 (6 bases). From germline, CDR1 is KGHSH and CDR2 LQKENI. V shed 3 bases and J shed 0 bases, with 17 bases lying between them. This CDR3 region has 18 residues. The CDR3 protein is CASSPLGSSGANTGELFF. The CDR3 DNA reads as TGTGCCAGCTCACCCCTGGGGAGTAGCGGCGCGAACACCGGGGAGCTGTTTTTT.